This TCR beta chain is from a study of T cells in localized non-small cell lung cancer (dated by TCRdb to the early 2020s). For the study in its entirety: The study analyzed T cell repertoires of 200 to 250 early-stage NSCLC patients, comparing tumors and uninvolved tumor-adjacent lungs. The cohort comprised 236 treatment-naïve NSCLC patients with resected, localized lung tumors. Of the NSCLC patients, roughly 130 were male and around 97 were female, and the mean age was approximately 66 years. The investigation overall reported the following: Multi-region tumor sequencing was not performed, so intratumor heterogeneity could not be excluded. Because the study design was exploratory, TCR variables were selected using unadjusted p-values without false-discovery rate correction. Of the top 100 tumor clones, a median of 57 were detected in paired uninvolved adjacent lung; under 30 were also among that lung's top 100. Uninvolved tumor-adjacent lung showed the highest T cell clonality, higher than tumor, which suggests more focused antigenic responses in the adjacent lung. Higher blood T cell density associated with longer overall survival, while higher adjacent-lung clonality associated with shorter survival.

The CDR3 spans 14 residues, from the cysteine through the phenylalanine. CDR3 DNA only is kept here, 42 bases in frame from base 1. From a lookup of the germline V gene (reference sequence), CDR1 and CDR2 are GTSNPN and SVGIG. V has 5 bases trimmed and J has 4 bases trimmed; junction bases matching no gene number 6. This clone has just a few counts. The specificity of this receptor is unknown. Qualities for individual bases were not recorded, and no much larger clone is one base off. The immunoSEQ Assay was used to sequence TCR beta CDR3 regions from DNA. Turning to the authors' computational methods: To compute T cell density, TCR beta template counts were normalized to usable DNA, which was estimated by amplifying housekeeping genes. Richness was estimated using the preseqR package, with extrapolation to 400,000 templates for PBMC samples and to 120,000 templates for tissue samples. Clonality was defined by subtracting Pielou's evenness from one. Tissue-enriched TCRs were identified through differential abundance testing performed on productive amino-acid clonotypes, with a minimum total count of 5 and an alpha of 0.1. The Jaccard Index and the Morisita Overlap Index were used to measure how much the repertoires overlapped between compartments. GLIPH clustered TCR beta CDR3s with public tetramer-defined viral CDR3s; viral motifs required at least three viral sequences plus V-gene enrichment. The clones in this table, taken by TCRdb from immuneACCESS, are in-frame only. Not every clone is retained; where verified, under half of the shortfall comes from an unresolved V gene, and the cause of the rest is unknown. V and J calls and clone size are copied from that table; D and trimming were computed from the DNA. This sample holds around 41,000 clones; approximately 91% were observed only once. The ten largest clones add up to 2.6% of the sample.

At diagnosis, tumor, uninvolved tumor-adjacent lung and peripheral blood were collected and then preserved as a mix of FFPE and fresh-frozen material. For TCR repertoire profiling, blood samples were analyzed as peripheral blood mononuclear cells. Sequences were derived from peripheral blood, sampled before any cancer treatment. This receptor was taken from a female donor of 60 years or more with stage I squamous cell lung carcinoma. The sequence links TRBV30 to TRBJ1-3, with TRBD1 identical over 9 junction bases. The CDR3 region: CAWYRGRVGNTIYF. Here is the DNA: TGTGCCTGGTACAGGGGGCGCGTAGGAAACACCATATATTTT.